This TCR beta chain came from a study of regulatory T cells in long-lasting Graves disease. The wider study: Over 5 years of antithyroid drugs plus positive TSH receptor antibodies defined persistent Graves' disease.

For TCR beta, libraries came from iRepertoire HTBI primers and Arm-PCR of CDR3 regions. Using its own MiXCR run on the multiplex PCR reads, TCRdb lists one record per CDR3 protein. This sample has 450,000 or so distinct CDR3 sequences, with 20% found just once. A remark on this clonotype: What it binds is not known.

Study outcomes and limitations: Persistent Graves' cases showed lower TCR diversity than newly diagnosed cases.

The time point: persistent/refractory GD, antithyroid drugs over 5 years with positive TRAb. From RNA extracted from PBMCs, the TCR library was made. The TCR originated in a female donor with Graves disease. This material consisted of peripheral blood mononuclear cells (PBMCs), taken when the disease was refractory, from a patient treated with antithyroid drugs.

As DNA, the CDR3 is TGCGCCAGCAGCTTGTCGAGGGGAAGGGGAGGCGGCACTGAAGCTTTCTTT. This sequence encodes CASSLSRGRGGGTEAFF. The gene calls are TRBV5-1 and TRBJ1-1; D possibly corresponds to TRBD1 (5 bases). Deletions cut 1 base from V and 4 bases from J, with 20 bases between. From germline, CDR1 is SGHRS and CDR2 YFSETQ. The CDR3 is made up of 17 amino acids. The variable domain in full, with the rest retrieved from reference TRBV5-1 and TRBJ1-1, is KAGVTQTPRYLIKTRGQQVTLSCSPISGHRSVSWYQQTPGQGLQFLFEYFSETQRNKGNFPGRFSGRQFSNSRSEMNVSTLELGDSALYLCASSLSRGRGGGTEAFFGQGTRLTVV.